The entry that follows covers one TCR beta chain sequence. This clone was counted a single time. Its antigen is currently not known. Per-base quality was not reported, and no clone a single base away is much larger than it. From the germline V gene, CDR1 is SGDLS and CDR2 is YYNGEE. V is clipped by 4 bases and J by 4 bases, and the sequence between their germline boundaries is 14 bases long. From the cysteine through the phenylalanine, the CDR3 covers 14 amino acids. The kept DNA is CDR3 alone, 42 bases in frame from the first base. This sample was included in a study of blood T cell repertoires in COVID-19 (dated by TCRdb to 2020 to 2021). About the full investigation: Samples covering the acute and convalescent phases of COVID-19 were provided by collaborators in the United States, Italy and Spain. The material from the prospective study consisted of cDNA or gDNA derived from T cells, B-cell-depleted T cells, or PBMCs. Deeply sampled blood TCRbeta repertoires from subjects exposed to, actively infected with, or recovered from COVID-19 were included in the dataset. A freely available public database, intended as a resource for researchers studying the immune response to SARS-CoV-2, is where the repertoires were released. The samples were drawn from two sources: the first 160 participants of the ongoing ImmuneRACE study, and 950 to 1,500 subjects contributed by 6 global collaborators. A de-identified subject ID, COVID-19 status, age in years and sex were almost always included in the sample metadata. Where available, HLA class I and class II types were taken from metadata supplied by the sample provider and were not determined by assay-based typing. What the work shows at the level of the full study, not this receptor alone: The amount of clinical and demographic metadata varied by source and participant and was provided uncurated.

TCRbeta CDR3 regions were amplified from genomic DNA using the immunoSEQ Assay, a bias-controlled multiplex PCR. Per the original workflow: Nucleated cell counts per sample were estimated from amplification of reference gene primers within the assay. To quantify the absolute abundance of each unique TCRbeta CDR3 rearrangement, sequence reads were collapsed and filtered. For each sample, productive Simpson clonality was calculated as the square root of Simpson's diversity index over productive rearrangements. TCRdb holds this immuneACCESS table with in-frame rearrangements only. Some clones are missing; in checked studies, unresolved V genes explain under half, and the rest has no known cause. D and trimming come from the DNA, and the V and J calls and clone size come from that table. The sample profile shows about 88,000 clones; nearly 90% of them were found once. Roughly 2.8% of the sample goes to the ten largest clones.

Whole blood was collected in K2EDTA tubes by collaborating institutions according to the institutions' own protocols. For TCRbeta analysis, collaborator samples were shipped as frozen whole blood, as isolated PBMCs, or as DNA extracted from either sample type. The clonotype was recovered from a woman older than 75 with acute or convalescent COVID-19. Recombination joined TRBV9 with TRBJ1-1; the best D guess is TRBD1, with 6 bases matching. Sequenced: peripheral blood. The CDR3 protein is CASSSWTEPTEAFF. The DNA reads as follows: TGTGCCAGCAGCTCTTGGACAGAGCCCACTGAAGCTTTCTTT.